This record looks at one T cell receptor beta chain sequence and its context. Its antigen is unknown. A much more abundant neighbour one base away suggests this may be a read error. Libraries used roughly 20,000 to 1,000,000 sorted naive CD8 T cells and 10%, 30% or 50% RNA input. TCRdb called the PCR reads again in MiXCR, with one record for every CDR3 protein. The data contain more than 450,000 distinct CDR3 sequences, 25% of them singletons. This sample was taken from a study of molecular identifiers for immune sequencing clone quantification. Whole-study results and caveats: Detection of one spiked Jurkat cell's TCR RNA reportedly worked in around 1 million naive cells.

Trimming removed 3 bases at V and 5 bases at J, with 14 bases between. This CDR3 comprises 15 residues. The germline CDR1 and CDR2 sequences are MNHNS and SASEGT. This chain joins TRBV6-1 and TRBJ1-5; D is undetermined. What was sequenced was naive CD8+ T cells from blood, with Jurkat cell RNA spiked in. Noted subset: FACS-sorted CD8+CD4-CCR7+CD45RA+ naive T cells. The receptor's source is a human donor in good health. Some libraries in this study had Jurkat cell RNA spiked in. CDR3 in amino acids: CASSDTRGVYQPQHF. The CDR3 nucleotides are TGTGCCAGCAGTGACACCCGAGGAGTATATCAGCCCCAGCATTTT.